Shown below are 32 T cell receptor beta chains from a single sample sequenced in a study of early T cells in non-severe SARS-CoV-2 infection. TCRdb passed the 5' RACE reads through MiXCR, listing each CDR3 protein once. The table records 80,000 or so distinct CDR3 sequences, 15% of them present only once. The specimen sequenced was whole blood. The receptors here all came from an adult who was a healthcare worker with PCR-confirmed SARS-CoV-2 infection or an uninfected control (not recorded which).

This clonotype showed up many times. This chain uses TRBV6-2 or TRBV6-3 with TRBJ2-1; 10 bases map to TRBD2. CDR1 and CDR2 (germline): MNHEY, SVGEGT. V lost 3 bases, J lost 5 bases, and 4 bases stayed unmatched. This CDR3 is built from 15 residues. CDR3 DNA sequence: TGTGCCAGCAGTTATCTAGCGGGAGCTCACAATGAGCAGTTCTTC. As protein: CASSYLAGAHNEQFF.

At least ten counts were recorded for this clonotype. It is likely a read error, because the conserved phenylalanine at the end of the CDR3 is missing. The DNA is left out, because the CDR3 cannot be placed on it with certainty; the CDR3 is given as TCRdb lists it. The chain recombines TRBV10-3 with TRBJ2-7. From germline, CDR1 is ENHRY and CDR2 SYGVKD. The CDR3 comprises 8 residues, both ends counted. The CDR3 protein is CAISEDLA.

This clonotype has just a few counts. This chain uses TRBV21-1 with TRBJ2-1; TRBD1 reflects the table's D call only, with no check against the DNA. TRBV21-1 is a pseudogene locus. The CDR3 sequence is 13 residues long. The CDR3 DNA follows: TGTGCCAGCAGCAAAGGGAAGCCCCCCGAGCAGTTCTTC. Translated, it gives CASSKGKPPEQFF.

This clonotype was observed a handful of times. This chain uses TRBV11-2 with TRBJ1-4; D unclear. Between the trimmed V and J ends, which lost 5 bases and 7 bases, there was a span of 20 bases. This CDR3 is built from 16 residues. Germline CDR1 and CDR2: SGHAT and FQNNGV. The CDR3 protein is CASSRDRAGSSEKLFF. CDR3 bases: TGTGCCAGCAGCCGTGACCGGGCGGGTTCGAGTGAAAAACTGTTTTTT. Drawing the rest from reference TRBV11-2 and TRBJ1-4, the complete variable domain is EAGVAQSPRYKIIEKRQSVAFWCNPISGHATLYWYQQILGQGPKLLIQFQNNGVVDDSQLPKDRFSAERLKGVDSTLKIQPAKLEDSAVYLCASSRDRAGSSEKLFFGSGTQLSVL.

A few counts support this clonotype. The chain links TRBV5-1 to TRBJ2-6; either TRBD1 or TRBD2 may fit D (6 bases each). CDR1 is SGHRS, CDR2 YFSETQ, per germline. The germline V and J ends were trimmed by 7 bases and 9 bases, with 32 bases remaining between them. CDR3 length: 19 amino acids. Here the CDR3 reads CASGSPLGTEGVEDNVLTF. CDR3 in DNA: TGCGCCAGCGGATCGCCGCTGGGCACGGAGGGGGTCGAGGACAACGTCCTGACTTTC. Full variable domain (outside the CDR3, taken from reference TRBV5-1 and TRBJ2-6): KAGVTQTPRYLIKTRGQQVTLSCSPISGHRSVSWYQQTPGQGLQFLFEYFSETQRNKGNFPGRFSGRQFSNSRSEMNVSTLELGDSALYLCASGSPLGTEGVEDNVLTFGAGSRLTVL.

This clonotype was seen at least ten times. The V gene is TRBV27, the J gene TRBJ1-1; D is ambiguous. V dropped 1 base and J dropped 5 bases, with 14 bases sitting between them. This CDR3 has 15 residues. Per the germline V gene, CDR1 is MNHEY and CDR2 is SMNVEV (reference sequence). This CDR3 reads CASSLFSNLGTEAFF. The CDR3 coding sequence is TGTGCCAGCAGTTTATTTTCGAACCTGGGAACTGAAGCTTTCTTT.

Only one count was recorded for this clonotype. CDR3 residues: CASSLGDTSFYEQYF. The CDR3 bases are TGTGCCAGCAGCTTAGGGGACACTTCATTCTACGAGCAGTACTTC. The V call is TRBV11-2, the J call TRBJ2-7, with a weak D call TRBD1 (6 bases). The length of the CDR3 is 15 residues. CDR1 and CDR2 (germline): SGHAT, FQNNGV. The V end lost 1 base, the J end lost 3 bases, and 13 bases lay between the germline ends.

This rearrangement joins TRBV7-3 to TRBJ2-3, with D perhaps matching TRBD2 (5 bases). V gave up 5 bases and J gave up 0 bases, with 15 bases separating them. Per germline, CDR1 SGHTA and CDR2 FQGTGA. The CDR3 sequence is 16 residues long. Here the CDR3 DNA reads TGTGCCAGCAGCCAACAAGCGGACCCTAGCACAGATACGCAGTATTTT. Its protein product is CASSQQADPSTDTQYF.

The sample holds a few counts of this clonotype. This chain joins TRBV21-1 and TRBJ1-1; the table assigns TRBD1, which was not confirmed against the DNA. TRBV21-1 counts as a pseudogene. The CDR3 sequence is 16 residues long. CDR3: CASSSLGTVMNTEAFF. The DNA for the CDR3 is TGTGCCAGCAGCAGCCTGGGGACGGTGATGAACACTGAAGCTTTCTTT.

This clonotype was seen at least ten times. The CDR3 here is CASSLYGGPDNEQFF. CDR3 DNA sequence: TGTGCCAGCAGCTTATACGGGGGTCCAGACAATGAGCAGTTCTTC. V is TRBV11-3 and J is TRBJ2-1; D might be TRBD2 (6 bases). V lost 2 bases to trimming and J lost 5 bases, with 13 bases between them. The CDR3 contains 15 residues. Germline CDR1 reads SGHNT; CDR2 reads YENEEA.

This clonotype has only a few counts. This chain links TRBV5-1 with TRBJ1-1; a possible D gene is TRBD1 (5 bases). The CDR3 loop spans 14 amino acids. The germline V gene has CDR1 SGHRS and CDR2 YFSETQ. The V end was cut by 4 bases, the J end by 2 bases, with 12 bases between. In DNA form, the CDR3 reads TGCGCCAGCAGCGTACTCAGGGAAAACACTGAAGCTTTCTTT. It encodes CASSVLRENTEAFF. Combining the CDR3 with reference TRBV5-1 and TRBJ1-1 gives the whole variable domain KAGVTQTPRYLIKTRGQQVTLSCSPISGHRSVSWYQQTPGQGLQFLFEYFSETQRNKGNFPGRFSGRQFSNSRSEMNVSTLELGDSALYLCASSVLRENTEAFFGQGTRLTVV.

The rearrangement uses TRBV7-3 and TRBJ2-4; D not resolved. Germline CDR1 is SGHTA and CDR2 is FQGTGA. Trimming stripped 4 bases from V and 5 bases from J, with 9 bases between. This CDR3 spans 13 amino acids. This chain's CDR3 is CASSSGVENIQYF. DNA for the CDR3: TGTGCCAGCAGCTCCGGAGTGGAAAACATTCAGTACTTC.

As to this clonotype: At one boundary the junction diverges from the germline segment, which might be a read error. The chain employs TRBV7-6 and TRBJ2-3; D tentatively fits TRBD1 or TRBD2 (7 bases each). The germline CDR1 and CDR2 sequences are SGHVS and FNYEAQ. This CDR3 has 13 amino acids. The CDR3 sequence is CASSLAVGTELHF. The DNA for the CDR3 is TGTGCCAGCAGCCTAGCGGTCGGGACAGAATTACATTTT.

This chain joins TRBV21-1 and TRBJ1-5. TRBV21-1 is recorded as a pseudogene. The CDR3 is 12 residues long. The CDR3 nucleotides are TGTGCCAGCAGCAAAGCGCAGAACCCCGTGCATTTT. Its translation is CASSKAQNPVHF.

This clonotype was counted many times. The chain recombines TRBV14 with TRBJ2-1; D is perhaps TRBD2 (5 bases). Germline values: CDR1 SGHDN, CDR2 FVKESK. Trimming took 1 base from V and 9 from J, leaving 10 bases between them. This CDR3 contains 13 residues. CDR3 protein: CASSQVAGIEQFF. The CDR3 nucleotides are TGTGCCAGCAGCCAAGTGGCCGGGATTGAGCAGTTCTTC.

This clonotype was counted between two and nine times. The V and J genes are TRBV7-8 and TRBJ1-1; the D is unclear. The CDR3 is 13 residues long. Trimming pared 4 bases from V and 3 bases from J, leaving 9 bases between. Germline V CDR1 and CDR2: SGHVS, FQNEAQ. CDR3 region: CASSSQRDTEAFF. CDR3 in DNA: TGTGCCAGCAGCTCCCAAAGGGACACTGAAGCTTTCTTT.

This clonotype has just a few counts. The chain carries TRBV9 and TRBJ2-3, with 13 bases aligning to TRBD2. The CDR3 is made up of 16 amino acids. V was clipped by 4 bases and J by 4 bases; unmatched bases: 6. Germline lookup yields CDR1 SGDLS and CDR2 YYNGEE. The CDR3 loop is CASSSWTSGSSDTQYF. The CDR3 DNA is TGTGCCAGCAGCTCTTGGACTAGCGGGAGCTCAGATACGCAGTATTTT.

The rearrangement joins TRBV29-1 to TRBJ2-7; perhaps TRBD2 as D (5 bases). V was trimmed by 1 base and J by 5 bases, leaving 12 bases between them. Germline CDR1 and CDR2: SQVTM and ANQGSEA. The CDR3 spans 13 residues. CDR3 loop: CSVEVLSGDEQYF. CDR3 nucleotide sequence: TGCAGCGTTGAAGTTTTATCCGGGGACGAGCAGTACTTC.

The V call is TRBV11-2, the J call TRBJ2-5, with D unclear. Trimming removed 1 base from V and 3 bases from J, with 15 bases in between. Germline V CDR1 and CDR2: SGHAT, FQNNGV. This CDR3 comprises 16 residues. The CDR3 coding sequence is TGTGCCAGCAGCTTAGTTCTGCAGACGGGCGAAGAGACCCAGTACTTC. Translated, it gives CASSLVLQTGEETQYF.

This clonotype was seen ten or more times. The chain combines TRBV6-5 with TRBJ2-7; D is uncertain. From germline, CDR1 is MNHEY and CDR2 SVGAGI. The CDR3 runs 14 residues. Trimming shortened V by 6 bases and J by 3 bases, and 15 bases separated the two germline ends. CDR3: CASSPLAQFYEQYF. DNA of the CDR3: TGTGCCAGCAGCCCACTCGCACAATTCTACGAGCAGTACTTC.

J is TRBJ1-5 and V is TRBV6-2 or TRBV6-3, with a tentative D call TRBD1 (5 bases). Germline V gene data show CDR1 as MNHEY and CDR2 as SVGEGT. The germline V and J ends were trimmed by 0 bases and 5 bases, with 17 bases remaining between them. The CDR3 sequence is 17 residues long. CDR3 in DNA: TGTGCCAGCAGTTACTCGATCCATGGGGCAGAAGATCAGCCCCAGCATTTT. Translated, it gives CASSYSIHGAEDQPQHF.

The chain links TRBV7-6 to TRBJ2-3, with D possibly being TRBD2 (6 bases). The germline V gene encodes CDR1 SGHVS and CDR2 FNYEAQ. The CDR3 runs 16 residues. With 2 bases removed from V and 0 bases from J, the gap between germline ends came to 12 bases. Here the CDR3 reads CASSLWAGPSTDTQYF. CDR3 sequence (DNA): TGTGCCAGCAGCTTATGGGCGGGGCCGAGCACAGATACGCAGTATTTT. Together with reference TRBV7-6 and TRBJ2-3, the CDR3 gives the full variable domain: GAGVSQSPRYKVTKRGQDVALRCDPISGHVSLYWYRQALGQGPEFLTYFNYEAQQDKSGLPNDRFSAERPEGSISTLTIQRTEQRDSAMYRCASSLWAGPSTDTQYFGPGTRLTVL.

This chain links TRBV5-1 with TRBJ1-4, with D possibly matching TRBD1 (6 bases). Trimming removed 0 bases at V and 12 bases at J, with 15 bases between. This CDR3 contains 14 residues. In germline, CDR1 is SGHRS, CDR2 YFSETQ. The CDR3 loop is CASSLGQALGELFF. In DNA, the CDR3 is TGCGCCAGCAGCTTGGGACAGGCCCTTGGTGAACTGTTTTTT.

The genes are TRBV4-1 and TRBJ1-2, with 8 nucleotides matching TRBD1. The CDR3 has 15 amino acids. V gave up 0 bases and J gave up 4 bases; unmatched junction bases: 4. The V gene's germline CDR1 is MGHRA and CDR2 YSYEKL. The CDR3, as DNA: TGCGCCAGCAGCCAAGATCCAGGGGGCAGCTATGGCTACACCTTC. Its translation is CASSQDPGGSYGYTF.

The CDR3, as DNA: TGTGCCAGCAGCTTATTAGTGAGCACTGAAGCTTTCTTT. Translated, it gives CASSLLVSTEAFF. The chain employs TRBV7-3 and TRBJ1-1; D remains unclear. Germline CDR1 SGHTA, CDR2 FQGTGA. This CDR3 has 13 amino acids. With 2 bases removed from V and 4 bases from J, the gap between germline ends came to 8 bases. The full variable domain, with the rest looked up from reference TRBV7-3 and TRBJ1-1, is GAGVSQTPSNKVTEKGKYVELRCDPISGHTALYWYRQSLGQGPEFLIYFQGTGAADDSGLPNDRFFAVRPEGSVSTLKIQRTERGDSAVYLCASSLLVSTEAFFGQGTRLTVV.

The chain employs TRBV13 and TRBJ1-1, with a possible D match to TRBD1 (6 bases). There are 13 residues in the CDR3. V lost 7 bases, J lost 3 bases, and 12 bases lay in between. Germline CDR1 and CDR2: PRHDT and FYEKMQ (reference sequence). The DNA of the CDR3 is TGTGCCAGCACCCGACAGGTGTACACTGAAGCTTTCTTT. Translating gives CASTRQVYTEAFF.

This clonotype was counted only a few times. The chain employs TRBV27 and TRBJ1-1, with D possibly being TRBD1 (6 bases). From germline, CDR1 is MNHEY and CDR2 SMNVEV (reference sequence). The CDR3 covers 14 residues. V was trimmed by 8 bases and J by 0 bases, leaving 13 bases between them. CDR3 residues: CASGPGALNTEAFF. The CDR3 DNA sequence: TGTGCCAGCGGGCCGGGGGCCCTGAACACTGAAGCTTTCTTT.

The chain is built from TRBV18 and TRBJ2-3; D not certain. CDR1 and CDR2 (germline): KGHSH, LQKENI. The CDR3 is 14 residues long. V lost 4 bases, J lost 2 bases, and 10 bases lay in between. The CDR3 nucleotides are TGTGCCAGCTCACGGGATTTGTCCACAGATACGCAGTATTTT. It translates to CASSRDLSTDTQYF.

The chain is built from TRBV28 and TRBJ1-2; D is unresolved. The CDR3 has 14 residues. Trimming removed 6 bases at V and 4 bases at J, with 15 bases between. CDR1 MDHEN and CDR2 SYDVKM come from the germline V gene. CDR3 sequence reads: CASSPGPGSYGYTF. The CDR3 DNA is TGTGCCAGCAGCCCTGGACCCGGAAGCTATGGCTACACCTTC.

This sequence joins TRBV27 and TRBJ2-7, with TRBD1 as a possible D gene (6 bases). The CDR3 has 14 residues. V lost 3 bases and J lost 0, with 9 bases in between. Per germline, CDR1 MNHEY and CDR2 SMNVEV (reference sequence). The CDR3 reads CASSFSDSSYEQYF. CDR3 bases: TGTGCCAGCAGTTTTTCGGACAGCTCCTACGAGCAGTACTTC.

The chain recombines TRBV30 with TRBJ1-1; D unclear. V lost 5 bases and J 2 bases, leaving 9 bases between the germline ends. The CDR3 extends over 12 amino acids. Germline V gene sequence: CDR1 GTSNPN, CDR2 SVGIG (reference sequence). The CDR3 is CAWLPFNTEAFF. The CDR3, as DNA: TGTGCCTGGTTGCCCTTTAACACTGAAGCTTTCTTT.

This clonotype has a count of ten or more. The chain combines TRBV20-1 with TRBJ1-1; 9 nucleotides match TRBD1. V shed 0 bases, J shed 3 bases, and the junction held 17 bases outside the gene matches. Germline assignment: CDR1 DFQATT and CDR2 SNEGSKA (reference sequence). The CDR3 is made up of 19 amino acids. CDR3 nucleotides: TGCAGTGCTAGAGAGTTGCAAATTTTGACAGGGGGTAGGTACACTGAAGCTTTCTTT. Protein product: CSARELQILTGGRYTEAFF.